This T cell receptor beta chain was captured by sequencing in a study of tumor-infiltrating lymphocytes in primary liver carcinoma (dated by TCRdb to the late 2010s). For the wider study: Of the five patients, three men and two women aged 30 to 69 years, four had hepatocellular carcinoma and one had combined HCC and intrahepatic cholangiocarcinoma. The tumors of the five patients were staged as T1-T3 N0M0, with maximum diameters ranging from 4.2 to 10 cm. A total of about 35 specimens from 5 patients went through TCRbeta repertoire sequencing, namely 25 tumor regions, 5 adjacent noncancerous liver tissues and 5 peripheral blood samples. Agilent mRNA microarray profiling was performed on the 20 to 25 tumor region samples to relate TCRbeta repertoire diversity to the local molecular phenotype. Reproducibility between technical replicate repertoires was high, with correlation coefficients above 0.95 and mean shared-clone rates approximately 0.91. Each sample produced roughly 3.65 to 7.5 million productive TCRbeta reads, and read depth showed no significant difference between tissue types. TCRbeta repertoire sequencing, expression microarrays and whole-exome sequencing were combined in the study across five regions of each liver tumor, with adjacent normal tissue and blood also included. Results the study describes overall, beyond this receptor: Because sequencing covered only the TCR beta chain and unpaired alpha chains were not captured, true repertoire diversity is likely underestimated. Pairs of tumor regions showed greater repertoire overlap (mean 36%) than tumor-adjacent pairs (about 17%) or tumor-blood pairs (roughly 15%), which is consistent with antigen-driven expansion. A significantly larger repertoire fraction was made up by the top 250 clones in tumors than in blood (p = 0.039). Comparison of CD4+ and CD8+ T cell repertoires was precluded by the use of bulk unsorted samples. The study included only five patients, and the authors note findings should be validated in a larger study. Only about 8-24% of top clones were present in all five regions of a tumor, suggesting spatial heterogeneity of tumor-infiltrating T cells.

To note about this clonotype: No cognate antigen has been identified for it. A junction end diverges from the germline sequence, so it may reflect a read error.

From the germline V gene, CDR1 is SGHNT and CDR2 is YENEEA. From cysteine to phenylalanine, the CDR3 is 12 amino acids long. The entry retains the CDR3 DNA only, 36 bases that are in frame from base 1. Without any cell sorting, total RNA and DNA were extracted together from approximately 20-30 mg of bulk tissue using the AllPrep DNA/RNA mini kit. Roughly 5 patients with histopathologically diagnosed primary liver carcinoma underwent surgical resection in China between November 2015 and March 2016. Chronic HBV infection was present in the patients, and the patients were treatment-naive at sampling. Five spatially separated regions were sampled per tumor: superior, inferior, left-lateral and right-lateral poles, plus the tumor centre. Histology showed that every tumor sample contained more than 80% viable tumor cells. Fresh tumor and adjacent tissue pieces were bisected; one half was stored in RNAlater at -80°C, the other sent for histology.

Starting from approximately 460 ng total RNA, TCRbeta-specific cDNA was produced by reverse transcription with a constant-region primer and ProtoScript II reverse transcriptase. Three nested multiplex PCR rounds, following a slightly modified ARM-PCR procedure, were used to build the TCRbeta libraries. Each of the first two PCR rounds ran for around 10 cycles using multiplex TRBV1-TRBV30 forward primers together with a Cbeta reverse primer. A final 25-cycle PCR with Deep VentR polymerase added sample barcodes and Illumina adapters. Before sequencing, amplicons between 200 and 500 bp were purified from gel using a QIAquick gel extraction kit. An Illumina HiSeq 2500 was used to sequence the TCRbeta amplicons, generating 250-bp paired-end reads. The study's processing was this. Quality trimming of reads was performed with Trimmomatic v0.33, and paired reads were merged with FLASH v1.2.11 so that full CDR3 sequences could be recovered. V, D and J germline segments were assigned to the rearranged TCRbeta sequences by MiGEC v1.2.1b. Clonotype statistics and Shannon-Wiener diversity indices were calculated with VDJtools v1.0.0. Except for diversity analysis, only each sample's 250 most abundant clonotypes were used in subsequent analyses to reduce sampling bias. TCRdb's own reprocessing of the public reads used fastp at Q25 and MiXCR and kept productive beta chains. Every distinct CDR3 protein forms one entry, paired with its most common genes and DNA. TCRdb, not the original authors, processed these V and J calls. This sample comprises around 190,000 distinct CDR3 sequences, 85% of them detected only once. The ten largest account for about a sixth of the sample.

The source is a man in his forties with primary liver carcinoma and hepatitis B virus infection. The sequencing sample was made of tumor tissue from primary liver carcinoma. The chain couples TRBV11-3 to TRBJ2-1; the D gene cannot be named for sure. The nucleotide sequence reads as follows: TGTGCCAGCGGCTTAAATGCCAATAAGCGGTTCTTC. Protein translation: CASGLNANKRFF.